The next 8 T cell receptor beta chains were all read from a single sample in a study of T cells in localized non-small cell lung cancer. Assay used: immunoSEQ multiplex PCR; TCRdb lists only in-frame clones, some missing. This table holds approximately 31,000 clones, roughly 92% found once. The specimen was peripheral blood, collected before any cancer treatment. All receptors come from a woman between 35 and 70 years old with stage I lung adenocarcinoma.

The chain uses TRBV7-2 and TRBJ2-5; possibly TRBD1 for D (5 bases). TRBJ2-7 explains the end of the DNA better; the J call may be wrong. In germline, CDR1 is SGHTA, CDR2 FQGNSA. This CDR3 comprises 15 residues. This chain's CDR3 is CASSLAPQGAYEQYF. The CDR3, as DNA: TGTGCCAGCAGCTTAGCGCCTCAGGGCGCCTACGAGCAGTACTTC.

The chain combines TRBV4-3 with TRBJ1-4; TRBD1 matches 8 bases. Trimming took 0 bases from V and 7 from J; bases not matched to a gene: 4. CDR1 is LGHNA and CDR2 is YSLEER in the germline V gene. The length of the CDR3 is 15 residues. The CDR3 protein is CASSQDGRGREKLFF. CDR3 nucleotides: TGCGCCAGCAGCCAAGACGGCAGGGGGCGTGAAAAACTGTTTTTT.

V is TRBV19 and J is TRBJ1-5; D is unclear. This CDR3 comprises 15 residues. V was pared by 5 bases and J by 0 bases, with 11 bases between. CDR1 is LNHDA, CDR2 SQIVND, per germline (reference sequence). CDR3 residues: CASSRSTDSNQPQHF. For the CDR3, the DNA is TGTGCCAGTAGTCGAAGTACGGATAGCAATCAGCCCCAGCATTTT.

The CDR3 here is CASSQVQIGRDTGELFF. CDR3 nucleotides: TGCGCCAGCAGCCAAGTGCAGATAGGGAGGGACACCGGGGAGCTGTTTTTT. J is TRBJ2-2 and V is TRBV4-3; TRBD2 agrees at 7 bases. This CDR3 contains 17 residues. Looked up from germline, CDR1 is LGHNA and CDR2 is YSLEER. The junction had 8 bases not matched to a gene; V was cut back by 1 base and J by 3 bases.

The chain combines TRBV28 with TRBJ2-7; no firm D call. The CDR3 totals 12 residues. Germline V gives CDR1 MDHEN, CDR2 SYDVKM. Trimming took off 1 base at V and 5 bases at J, with 6 bases between the two ends. CDR3 sequence reads: CASSLSRNEQYF. The DNA of the CDR3 is TGTGCCAGCAGTTTATCCAGGAACGAGCAGTACTTC.

As concerns this clone: Germline is not matched at one junction end, which may reflect a read error. The chain combines TRBV5-5 with TRBJ2-5; D may correspond to TRBD1 or TRBD2 (7 bases each). The germline V gene has CDR1 SGHKS and CDR2 YYEKEE (reference sequence). The CDR3 is 18 residues long. CDR3 nucleotide sequence: TGTGCCAGCAGCTTGAGGGGCAGGGGAGGGGGCCCCCAACAGACCCAGTACTTC. Encoded protein: CASSLRGRGGGPQQTQYF.

This chain connects TRBV4-3 to TRBJ2-7; a weak D match, TRBD2 (6 bases). Trimming removed 1 base from V and 3 bases from J, with 13 bases in between. In germline, CDR1 is LGHNA, CDR2 YSLEER. This CDR3 region has 15 residues. The CDR3: CASSQGRVAVYEQYF. CDR3 coding DNA: TGCGCCAGCAGCCAAGGAAGGGTAGCGGTCTACGAGCAGTACTTC.

The chain employs TRBV25-1 and TRBJ2-5, with a weak D call TRBD2 (7 bases). Germline V gene lookup returns CDR1 MGHDK and CDR2 SYGVNS. V lost 4 bases and J lost 2, with 17 bases in between. The CDR3 is made up of 16 amino acids. CDR3 bases: TGTGCCAGCAGTGTTAGGGGGGGGCGTCGACAAGAGACCCAGTACTTC. It translates to CASSVRGGRRQETQYF.